This is a list of T cell receptor beta chains from one sample in a study of T cells in Graves' hyperthyroidism and ophthalmopathy. TCRdb passed the multiplex PCR reads through MiXCR, listing each CDR3 protein once. Seen here are roughly 360,000 distinct CDR3 sequences, roughly 12% observed once, and the top ten hold more than 20%. The sequencing sample was made of blood. The receptors here all came from a man aged 25-40 years with Graves' hyperthyroidism that later progressed to Graves' ophthalmopathy. CDR3s include the opening cysteine and the closing phenylalanine or tryptophan. A D gene is named only where the DNA matches it firmly. The size field is filled for only some rows; it gives once, few, many or a size class.

J: TRBJ1-5; V: TRBV20-1; size: .; D: .; CDR3: CSARDRGDTRPHF; DNA: TGCAGTGCTAGAGATAGGGGGGACACCCGCCCGCATTTT
J: TRBJ1-2; V: TRBV28; size: many; D: TRBD1; CDR3: CASGTGTDTANYGYTF; DNA: TGTGCCAGTGGGACCGGGACAGACACGGCAAACTATGGCTACACCTTC
J: TRBJ2-6; V: TRBV12-3/TRBV12-4; size: .; D: TRBD1; CDR3: CASRGGQGSAGANVLTF; DNA: TGTGCCAGCAGAGGGGGACAGGGGAGCGCTGGGGCCAACGTCCTGACTTTC
J: TRBJ2-1; V: TRBV11-2; size: many; D: .; CDR3: CASSPSAYSYNEQFF; DNA: TGTGCCAGCAGCCCATCGGCCTACTCCTACAATGAGCAGTTCTTC
J: TRBJ2-7; V: TRBV20-1; size: many; D: TRBD2; CDR3: CSARDRRRGYGEQYF; DNA: TGCAGTGCTAGAGATCGAAGGCGGGGGTATGGCGAGCAGTACTTC
J: TRBJ2-1; V: TRBV12-3/TRBV12-4; size: many; D: TRBD2; CDR3: CASSPGTSGGFNEQFF; DNA: TGTGCCAGCAGCCCCGGGACTAGCGGGGGGTTCAATGAGCAGTTCTTC
J: TRBJ1-1; V: TRBV3-1; size: .; D: .; CDR3: CGSNLGASTEAFF; DNA: TGTGGCAGCAACCTCGGGGCTAGCACTGAAGCTTTCTTT
J: TRBJ1-1; V: TRBV7-9; size: .; D: TRBD1; CDR3: CASSFWGTDTEAFF; DNA: TGTGCCAGCAGCTTTTGGGGGACAGACACTGAAGCTTTCTTT
J: TRBJ2-1; V: TRBV12-3/TRBV12-4; size: many; D: .; CDR3: CASSFRRVNNEQFF; DNA: TGTGCCAGCAGTTTTCGCCGGGTAAACAATGAGCAGTTCTTC
J: TRBJ1-6; V: TRBV28; size: .; D: .; CDR3: CASSLRGLNSPLHF; DNA: TGTGCCAGCAGTTTAAGGGGTCTGAATTCACCCCTCCACTTT
J: TRBJ1-5; V: TRBV10-3; size: many; D: TRBD1; CDR3: CAISAGTGNQPQHF; DNA: TGTGCCATCAGTGCCGGGACAGGGAATCAGCCCCAGCATTTT
J: TRBJ1-1; V: TRBV13; size: many; D: TRBD1; CDR3: CASRQGDTEAFF; DNA: TGTGCCAGCAGACAGGGGGACACTGAAGCTTTCTTT
J: TRBJ2-7; V: TRBV30; size: many; D: .; CDR3: CAWYSGGGGEQYF; DNA: TGTGCCTGGTATTCCGGGGGCGGGGGCGAGCAGTACTTC
J: TRBJ2-5; V: TRBV20-1; size: few; D: TRBD2; CDR3: CSARDPPGGQKETQYF; DNA: TGCAGTGCTAGAGATCCCCCGGGGGGGCAGAAAGAGACCCAGTACTTC
J: TRBJ2-7; V: TRBV30; size: many; D: .; CDR3: CAWSVAKSGWAYEQYF; DNA: TGTGCCTGGAGTGTCGCCAAATCGGGATGGGCCTACGAGCAGTACTTC
J: TRBJ2-7; V: TRBV13; size: .; D: TRBD2; CDR3: CASSLGLAEPLFKQYF; DNA: TGTGCCAGCAGCCTGGGACTAGCGGAACCCTTATTCAAGCAGTACTTC
J: TRBJ1-5; V: TRBV10-3; size: many; D: .; CDR3: CAISEGSGFGQPQHF; DNA: TGTGCCATCAGTGAAGGTTCGGGGTTCGGTCAGCCCCAGCATTTT
J: TRBJ2-1; V: TRBV7-6; size: .; D: TRBD2; CDR3: CASSLAPGGGPYNEQFF; DNA: TGTGCCAGCAGCTTAGCGCCGGGCGGGGGACCTTACAATGAGCAGTTCTTC
J: TRBJ2-7; V: TRBV5-1; size: many; D: TRBD1; CDR3: CASSLAATGGYEQYF; DNA: TGCGCCAGCAGCTTGGCCGCGACAGGGGGCTACGAGCAGTACTTC
J: TRBJ2-1; V: TRBV28; size: many; D: .; CDR3: CASGIRVRLDEQFF; DNA: TGTGCCAGCGGGATCAGGGTGCGTTTGGATGAGCAGTTCTTC
J: TRBJ2-7; V: TRBV7-3; size: .; D: .; CDR3: CASSLDREGSGTYEQYF; DNA: TGTGCCAGCAGCTTAGACAGGGAAGGCAGCGGGACCTACGAGCAGTACTTC
J: TRBJ1-5; V: TRBV6-1; size: few; D: TRBD1; CDR3: CASSEMGQGFQPQHF; DNA: TGTGCCAGCAGTGAAATGGGACAGGGGTTTCAGCCCCAGCATTTT
J: TRBJ2-7; V: TRBV7-9; size: many; D: .; CDR3: CASSYLAQQYF; DNA: TGTGCCAGCAGCTATCTCGCCCAGCAGTACTTC
J: TRBJ1-5; V: TRBV7-8; size: many; D: TRBD1; CDR3: CASSYTRGQGNQPQHF; DNA: TGTGCCAGCAGCTACACTAGGGGGCAGGGGAATCAGCCCCAGCATTTT
J: TRBJ1-1; V: TRBV10-3; size: many; D: .; CDR3: CAIMADSPPEAFF; DNA: TGTGCCATCATGGCAGACTCCCCGCCTGAAGCTTTCTTT
J: TRBJ2-7; V: TRBV30; size: many; D: .; CDR3: CAWSSGQTYEQYF; DNA: TGTGCCTGGAGTTCTGGACAGACCTACGAGCAGTACTTC
J: TRBJ1-1; V: TRBV11-2; size: .; D: .; CDR3: CASSLPRDRINTEAFF; DNA: TGTGCCAGCAGCTTACCGAGGGATCGGATAAACACTGAAGCTTTCTTT
J: TRBJ1-5; V: TRBV6-2/TRBV6-3; size: .; D: .; CDR3: CASSPGRIYSNQPQHF; DNA: TGTGCCAGCAGTCCGGGACGGATCTATAGCAATCAGCCCCAGCATTTT
J: TRBJ2-1; V: TRBV7-9; size: many; D: TRBD2; CDR3: CASSFLAGLMNEQFF; DNA: TGTGCCAGCAGCTTTTTAGCGGGGTTAATGAATGAGCAGTTCTTC
J: TRBJ1-5; V: TRBV7-2; size: few; D: .; CDR3: CASSPRTWQPQHF; DNA: TGTGCCAGCAGCCCCCGGACCTGGCAGCCCCAGCATTTT